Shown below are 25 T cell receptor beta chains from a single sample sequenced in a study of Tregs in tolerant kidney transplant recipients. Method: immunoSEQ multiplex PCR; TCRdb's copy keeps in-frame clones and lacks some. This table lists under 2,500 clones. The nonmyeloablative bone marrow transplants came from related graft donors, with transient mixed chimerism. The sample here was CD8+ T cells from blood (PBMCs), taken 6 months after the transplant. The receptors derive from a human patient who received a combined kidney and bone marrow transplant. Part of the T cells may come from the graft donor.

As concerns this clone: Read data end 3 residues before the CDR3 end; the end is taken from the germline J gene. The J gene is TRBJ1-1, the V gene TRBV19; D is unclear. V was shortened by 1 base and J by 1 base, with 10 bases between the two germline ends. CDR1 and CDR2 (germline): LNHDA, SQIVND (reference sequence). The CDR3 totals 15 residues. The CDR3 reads CASSIAPAGNTEAFF. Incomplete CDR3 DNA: TGTGCCAGTAGTATAGCCCCAGCGGGGAACACTGAA.

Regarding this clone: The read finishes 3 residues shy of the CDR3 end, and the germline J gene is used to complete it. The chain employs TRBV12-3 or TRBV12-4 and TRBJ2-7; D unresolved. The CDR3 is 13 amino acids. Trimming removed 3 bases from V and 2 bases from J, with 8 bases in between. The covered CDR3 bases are TGTGCCAGCAGTTTTACTGCTCCCTACGAG. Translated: CASSFTAPYE. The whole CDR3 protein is CASSFTAPYEQYF.

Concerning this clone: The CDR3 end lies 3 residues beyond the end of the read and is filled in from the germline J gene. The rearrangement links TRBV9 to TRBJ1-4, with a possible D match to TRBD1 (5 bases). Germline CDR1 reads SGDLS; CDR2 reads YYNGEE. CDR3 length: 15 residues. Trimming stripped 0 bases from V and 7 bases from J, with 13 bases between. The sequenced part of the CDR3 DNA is TGTGCCAGCAGCGTAGAAGGGGCAGCTGGTGAAAAA. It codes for CASSVEGAAGEK. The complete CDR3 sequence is CASSVEGAAGEKLFF.

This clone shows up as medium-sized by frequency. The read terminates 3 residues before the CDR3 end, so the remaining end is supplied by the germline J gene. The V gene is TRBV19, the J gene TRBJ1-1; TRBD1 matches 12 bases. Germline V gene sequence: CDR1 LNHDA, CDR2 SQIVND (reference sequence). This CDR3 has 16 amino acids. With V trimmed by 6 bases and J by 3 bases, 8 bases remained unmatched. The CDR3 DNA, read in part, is TGTGCCAGTAGCGGGACAGGGGGCGTTGGCCACACTGAA. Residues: CASSGTGGVGHTE. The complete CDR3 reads CASSGTGGVGHTEAFF.

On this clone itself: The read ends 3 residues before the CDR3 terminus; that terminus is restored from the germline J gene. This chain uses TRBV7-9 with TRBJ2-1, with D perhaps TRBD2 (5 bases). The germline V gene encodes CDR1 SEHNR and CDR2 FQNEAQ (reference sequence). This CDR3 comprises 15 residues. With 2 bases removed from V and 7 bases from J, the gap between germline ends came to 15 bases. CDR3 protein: CASSLTRGYENEQFF. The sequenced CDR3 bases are TGTGCCAGCAGCTTAACTCGCGGGTATGAAAATGAG.

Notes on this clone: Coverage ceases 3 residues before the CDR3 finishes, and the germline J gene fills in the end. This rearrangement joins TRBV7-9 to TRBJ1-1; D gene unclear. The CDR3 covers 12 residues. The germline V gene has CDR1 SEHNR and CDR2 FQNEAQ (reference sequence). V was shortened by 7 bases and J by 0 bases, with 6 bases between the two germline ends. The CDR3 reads CASTELNTEAFF. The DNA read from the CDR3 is TGTGCCAGCACAGAGTTGAACACTGAA.

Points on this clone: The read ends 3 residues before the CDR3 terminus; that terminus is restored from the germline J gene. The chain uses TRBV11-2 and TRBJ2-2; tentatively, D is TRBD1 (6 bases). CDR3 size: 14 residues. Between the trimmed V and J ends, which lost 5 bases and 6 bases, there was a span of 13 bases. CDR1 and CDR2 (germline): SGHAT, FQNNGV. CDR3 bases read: TGTGCCAGCAGCGTCGTGGGGGCGGCCGGGGAG. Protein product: CASSVVGAAGE. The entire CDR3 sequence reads CASSVVGAAGELFF.

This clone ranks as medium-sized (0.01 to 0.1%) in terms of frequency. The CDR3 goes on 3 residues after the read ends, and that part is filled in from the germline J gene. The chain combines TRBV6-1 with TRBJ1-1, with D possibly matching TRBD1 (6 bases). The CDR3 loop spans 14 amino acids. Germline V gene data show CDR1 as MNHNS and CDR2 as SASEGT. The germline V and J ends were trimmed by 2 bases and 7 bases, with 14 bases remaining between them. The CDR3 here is CASSESGGQSEAFF. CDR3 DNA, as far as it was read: TGTGCCAGCAGTGAAAGCGGGGGGCAGAGTGAA.

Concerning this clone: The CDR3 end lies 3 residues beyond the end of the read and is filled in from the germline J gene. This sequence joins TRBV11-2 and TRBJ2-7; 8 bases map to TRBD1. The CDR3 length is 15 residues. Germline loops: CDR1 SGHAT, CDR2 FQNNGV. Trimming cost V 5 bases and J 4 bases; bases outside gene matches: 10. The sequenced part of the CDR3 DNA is TGTGCCAGCAGCGACCGGGACAGGAGTTATTACGAG. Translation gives CASSDRDRSYYE. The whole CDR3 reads CASSDRDRSYYEQYF.

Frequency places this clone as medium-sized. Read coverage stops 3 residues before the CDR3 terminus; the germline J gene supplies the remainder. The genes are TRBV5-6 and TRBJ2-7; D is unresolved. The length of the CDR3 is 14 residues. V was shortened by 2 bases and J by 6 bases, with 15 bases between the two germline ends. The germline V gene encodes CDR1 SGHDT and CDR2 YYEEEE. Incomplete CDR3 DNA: TGTGCCAGCAGCTTCCCTCCGGCAACTACCGAG. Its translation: CASSFPPATTE. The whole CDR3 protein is CASSFPPATTEQYF.

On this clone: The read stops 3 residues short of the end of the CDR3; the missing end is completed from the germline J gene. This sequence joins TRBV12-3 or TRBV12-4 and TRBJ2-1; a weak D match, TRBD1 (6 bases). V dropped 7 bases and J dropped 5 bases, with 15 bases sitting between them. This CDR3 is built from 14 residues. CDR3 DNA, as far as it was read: TGTGCCAGCACCTCTTGGACAGACGACAATGAG. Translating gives CASTSWTDDNE. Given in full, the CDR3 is CASTSWTDDNEQFF.

CDR3 bases read: TGTGCCAGCAGTTCCCTCCCCCAGGGGGCCTACGAG. Translating it yields CASSSLPQGAYE. The complete CDR3 sequence is CASSSLPQGAYEQYF. The chain couples TRBV27 to TRBJ2-7; 7 bases fit TRBD1. The read comes to an end 3 residues before the CDR3 does, leaving the germline J gene to fill in the end. Trimming removed 4 bases from V and 2 bases from J; junction bases left unmatched: 8. The germline V gene has CDR1 MNHEY and CDR2 SMNVEV (reference sequence). The CDR3 runs 15 residues.

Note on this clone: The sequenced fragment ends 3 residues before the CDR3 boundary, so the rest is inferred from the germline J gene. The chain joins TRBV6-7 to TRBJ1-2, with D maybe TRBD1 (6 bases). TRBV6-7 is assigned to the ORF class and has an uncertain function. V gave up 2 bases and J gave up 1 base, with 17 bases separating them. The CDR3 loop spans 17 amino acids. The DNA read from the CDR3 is TGTGCCAGCAGTTACAAATTGGGACAACCCCTTAACTATGGC. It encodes CASSYKLGQPLNYG. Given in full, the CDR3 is CASSYKLGQPLNYGYTF.

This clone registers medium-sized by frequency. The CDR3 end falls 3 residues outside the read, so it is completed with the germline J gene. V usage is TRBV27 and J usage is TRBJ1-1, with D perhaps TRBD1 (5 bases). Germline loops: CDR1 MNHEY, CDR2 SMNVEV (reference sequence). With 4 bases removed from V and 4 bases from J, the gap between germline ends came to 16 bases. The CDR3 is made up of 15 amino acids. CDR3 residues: CASSSAGGGTTEAFF. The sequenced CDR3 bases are TGTGCCAGCAGTTCAGCCGGGGGGGGTACCACTGAA.

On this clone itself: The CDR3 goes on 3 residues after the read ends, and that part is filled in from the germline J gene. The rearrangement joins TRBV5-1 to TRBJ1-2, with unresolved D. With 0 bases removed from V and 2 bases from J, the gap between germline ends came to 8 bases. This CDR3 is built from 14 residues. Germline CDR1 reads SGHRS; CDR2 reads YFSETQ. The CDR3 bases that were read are TGCGCCAGCAGCTTGGAACAGCCAAACTATGGC. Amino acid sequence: CASSLEQPNYG. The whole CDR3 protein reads CASSLEQPNYGYTF.

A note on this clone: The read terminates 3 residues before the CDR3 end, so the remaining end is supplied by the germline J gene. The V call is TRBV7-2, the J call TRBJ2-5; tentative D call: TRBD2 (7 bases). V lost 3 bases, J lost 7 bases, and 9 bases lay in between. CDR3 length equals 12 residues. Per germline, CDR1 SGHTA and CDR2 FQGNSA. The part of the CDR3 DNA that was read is TGTGCCAGCAGCTTGGGAGGGGGGACC. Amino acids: CASSLGGGT. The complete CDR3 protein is CASSLGGGTQYF. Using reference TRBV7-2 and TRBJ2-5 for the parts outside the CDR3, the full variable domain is GAGVSQSPSNKVTEKGKDVELRCDPISGHTALYWYRQSLGQGLEFLIYFQGNSAPDKSGLPSDRFSAERTGGSVSTLTIQRTQQEDSAVYLCASSLGGGTQYFGPGTRLLVL.

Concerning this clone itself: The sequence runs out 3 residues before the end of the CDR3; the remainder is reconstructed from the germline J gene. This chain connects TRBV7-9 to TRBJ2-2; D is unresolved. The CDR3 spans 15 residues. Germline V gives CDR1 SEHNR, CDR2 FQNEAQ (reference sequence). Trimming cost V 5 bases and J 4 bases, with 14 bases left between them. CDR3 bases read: TGTGCCAGCAGCCAGAGCCTAGAAGTCACCGGGGAG. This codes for CASSQSLEVTGE. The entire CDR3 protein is CASSQSLEVTGELFF.

The sequenced CDR3 bases are TGCAGTGCTAGAGACGCGGGAGTAGGCAATGAG. Translation: CSARDAGVGNE. In full, the CDR3 reads CSARDAGVGNEQFF. The chain combines TRBV20-1 with TRBJ2-1, with 7 bases that match TRBD2. The CDR3 end lies 3 residues beyond the end of the read and is filled in from the germline J gene. Germline assignment: CDR1 DFQATT and CDR2 SNEGSKA (reference sequence). The CDR3 consists of 14 residues. Trimming at V came to 0 bases and at J to 6 bases, leaving 5 bases not matched to a gene.

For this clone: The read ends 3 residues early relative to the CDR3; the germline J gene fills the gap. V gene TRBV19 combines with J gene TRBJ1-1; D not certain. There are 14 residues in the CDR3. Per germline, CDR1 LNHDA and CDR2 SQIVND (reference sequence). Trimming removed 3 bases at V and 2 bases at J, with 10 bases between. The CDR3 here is CASSMRSENTEAFF. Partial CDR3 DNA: TGTGCCAGTAGTATGAGGTCTGAAAACACTGAA.

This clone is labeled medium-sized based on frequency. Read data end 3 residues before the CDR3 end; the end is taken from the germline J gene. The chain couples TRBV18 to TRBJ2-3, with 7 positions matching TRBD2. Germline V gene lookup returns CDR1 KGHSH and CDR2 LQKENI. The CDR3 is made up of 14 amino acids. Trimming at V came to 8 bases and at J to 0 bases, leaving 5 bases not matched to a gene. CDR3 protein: CASRPGGSTDTQYF. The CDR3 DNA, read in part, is TGTGCCAGCCGCCCCGGGGGGAGCACAGATACG.

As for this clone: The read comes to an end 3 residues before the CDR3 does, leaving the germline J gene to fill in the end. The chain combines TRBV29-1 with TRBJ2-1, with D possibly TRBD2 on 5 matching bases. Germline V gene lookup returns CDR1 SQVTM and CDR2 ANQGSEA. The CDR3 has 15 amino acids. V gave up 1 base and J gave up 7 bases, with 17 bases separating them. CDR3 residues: CSVEARGLFFNEQFF. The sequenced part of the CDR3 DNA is TGCAGCGTTGAAGCTCGGGGTCTATTTTTTAATGAG.

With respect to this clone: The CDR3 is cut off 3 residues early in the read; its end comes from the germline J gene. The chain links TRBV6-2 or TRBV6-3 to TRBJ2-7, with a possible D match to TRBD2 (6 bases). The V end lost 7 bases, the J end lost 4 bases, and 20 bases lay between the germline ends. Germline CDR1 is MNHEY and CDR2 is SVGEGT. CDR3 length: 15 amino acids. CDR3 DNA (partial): TGTGCCAGCACCTTAACCCCCGGGGGTAGGTACGAG. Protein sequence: CASTLTPGGRYE. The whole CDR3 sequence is CASTLTPGGRYEQYF.

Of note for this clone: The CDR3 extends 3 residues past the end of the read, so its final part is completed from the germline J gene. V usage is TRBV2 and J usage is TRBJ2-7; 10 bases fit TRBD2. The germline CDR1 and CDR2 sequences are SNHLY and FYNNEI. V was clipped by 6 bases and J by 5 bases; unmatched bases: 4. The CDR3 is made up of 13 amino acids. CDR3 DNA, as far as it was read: TGTGCCAGCAGCGCACTAGCGGGGAACGAG. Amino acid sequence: CASSALAGNE. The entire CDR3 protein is CASSALAGNEQYF.

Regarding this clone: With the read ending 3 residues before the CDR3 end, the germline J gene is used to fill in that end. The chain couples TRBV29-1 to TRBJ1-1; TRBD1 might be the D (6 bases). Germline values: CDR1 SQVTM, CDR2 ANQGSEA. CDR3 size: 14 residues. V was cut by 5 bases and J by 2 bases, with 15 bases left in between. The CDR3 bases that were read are TGCAGCGTTAGAACCACAGGGCCCAACACTGAA. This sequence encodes CSVRTTGPNTE. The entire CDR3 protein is CSVRTTGPNTEAFF.

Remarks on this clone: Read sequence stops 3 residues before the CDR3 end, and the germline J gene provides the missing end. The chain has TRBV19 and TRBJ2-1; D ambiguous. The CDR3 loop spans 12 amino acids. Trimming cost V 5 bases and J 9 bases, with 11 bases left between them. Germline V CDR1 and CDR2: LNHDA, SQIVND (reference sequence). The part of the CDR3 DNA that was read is TGTGCCAGTAGTCCCACCACTCTTGAG. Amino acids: CASSPTTLE. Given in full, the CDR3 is CASSPTTLEQFF. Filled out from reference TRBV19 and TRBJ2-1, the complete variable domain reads DGGITQSPKYLFRKEGQNVTLSCEQNLNHDAMYWYRQDPGQGLRLIYYSQIVNDFQKGDIAEGYSVSREKKESFPLTVTSAQKNPTAFYLCASSPTTLEQFFGPGTRLTVL.